Presented here are 26 T cell receptor beta chains from one specimen sequenced in a study of CD8 T cells in Susac syndrome. Random-hexamer reverse transcription was applied to about 0.45 to 1 ug RNA. Using its own MiXCR run on the immunoSEQ multiplex PCR reads, TCRdb lists one record per CDR3 protein. The table records about 180,000 distinct CDR3 sequences, roughly 94% of them present only once. Sequenced sample: CD4+ T cells from PBMCs. These receptors were obtained from a human donor with Susac syndrome.

The chain has TRBV9 and TRBJ1-3; D is unresolved. CDR1 SGDLS and CDR2 YYNGEE come from the germline V gene. Trimming removed 0 bases from V and 0 bases from J, with 7 bases in between. The CDR3 is made up of 15 amino acids. DNA for the CDR3: TGTGCCAGCAGCGTAGACGGTGGCTCTGGAAACACCATATATTTT. Encoded protein: CASSVDGGSGNTIYF.

The V gene is TRBV28, the J gene TRBJ2-2; 11 bases fit TRBD2. The CDR3 contains 15 residues. With 6 bases clipped from V and 8 bases from J, the junction kept 8 bases outside the gene matches. The germline CDR1 and CDR2 sequences are MDHEN and SYDVKM. DNA for the CDR3: TGTGCCAGCAGCCCGGGACTAGCGGTTTCAGGGGAGCTGTTTTTT. It is translated as CASSPGLAVSGELFF.

The chain is built from TRBV6-6 and TRBJ1-2; D remains unclear. The V end was cut by 0 bases, the J end by 6 bases, with 5 bases between. CDR1 MNHNY and CDR2 SVGAGI come from the germline V gene (reference sequence). The CDR3 sequence is 12 residues long. The CDR3, as DNA: TGTGCCAGCAGTTACTCTGGGGATGGCTACACCTTC. Protein sequence: CASSYSGDGYTF.

The V gene is TRBV12-3 or TRBV12-4, the J gene TRBJ1-5, with D possibly TRBD1 on 5 matching bases. The CDR3 covers 15 residues. V was cut by 3 bases and J by 1 base, with 10 bases left in between. The CDR3 sequence: CASSFWGESNQPQHF. The CDR3 coding sequence is TGTGCCAGCAGTTTTTGGGGGGAGAGCAATCAGCCCCAGCATTTT.

This clonotype was detected once. The chain has TRBV2 and TRBJ2-7; D is possibly TRBD2 (7 bases). Germline V lookup: CDR1 SNHLY, CDR2 FYNNEI. CDR3 length: 14 amino acids. V shed 8 bases and J shed 7 bases, with 21 bases lying between them. The CDR3 here is CASLRGTGGSEQYF. Here the CDR3 DNA reads TGTGCCAGCCTCCGAGGCACGGGGGGCTCTGAGCAGTACTTC.

J is TRBJ1-2 and V is TRBV3-1; 9 bases agree with TRBD1. Germline V gives CDR1 LGHDT, CDR2 YNNKEL (reference sequence). There are 16 residues in the CDR3. Losses at the gene ends were 1 base for V and 3 bases for J; bases not matched to a gene: 6. The CDR3 DNA is TGTGCCAGCAGCCAAGGGGACAGGGTCGGGGACTATGGCTACACCTTC. This codes for CASSQGDRVGDYGYTF. Supplemented by reference TRBV3-1 and TRBJ1-2, the full variable domain reads DTAVSQTPKYLVTQMGNDKSIKCEQNLGHDTMYWYKQDSKKFLKIMFSYNNKELIINETVPNRFSPKSPDKAHLNLHINSLELGDSAVYFCASSQGDRVGDYGYTFGSGTRLTVV.

The CDR3 DNA follows: TGTGCCAGCAGCTCTACCTATGGAAACACCATATATTTT. It yields the protein CASSSTYGNTIYF. This rearrangement joins TRBV7-2 to TRBJ1-3; the D is unclear. The CDR3 loop spans 13 amino acids. V dropped 4 bases and J dropped 3 bases, with 7 bases sitting between them. Germline CDR1 and CDR2: SGHTA and FQGNSA.

The J gene is TRBJ2-5, the V gene TRBV21-1; TRBD2 is taken as the D call from the table, unchecked against the DNA. TRBV21-1 represents a pseudogene. The CDR3 has 15 residues. CDR3 sequence reads: CASSKEGGSEETQYF. DNA for the CDR3: TGTGCCAGCAGCAAAGAGGGAGGGTCCGAAGAGACCCAGTACTTC.

The rearrangement uses TRBV20-1 and TRBJ2-1; no definite D call. V was shortened by 4 bases and J by 5 bases, with 9 bases between the two germline ends. From germline, CDR1 is DFQATT and CDR2 SNEGSKA (reference sequence). The CDR3 totals 12 residues. DNA for the CDR3: TGCAGTGCTATGGAAAACCACAATGAGCAGTTCTTC. It encodes CSAMENHNEQFF.

The chain combines TRBV20-1 with TRBJ1-1, with 7 bases matching TRBD1. Germline assignment: CDR1 DFQATT and CDR2 SNEGSKA (reference sequence). The CDR3 length is 13 residues. Losses at the gene ends were 7 bases for V and 1 base for J; bases not matched to a gene: 6. This chain's CDR3 is CSVEGARNTEAFF. The CDR3 region has the DNA TGCAGTGTTGAGGGGGCGAGGAACACTGAAGCTTTCTTT.

The chain recombines TRBV10-3 with TRBJ1-2; D gene uncertain. The CDR3 runs to 14 residues. Germline CDR1 and CDR2: ENHRY and SYGVKD. V was cut by 0 bases and J by 4 bases, with 9 bases left in between. The CDR3 reads CAISESAGLYGYTF. CDR3 nucleotides: TGTGCCATCAGTGAGTCAGCAGGTCTCTATGGCTACACCTTC.

The rearrangement uses TRBV19 and TRBJ1-2, with unresolved D. Germline CDR1 is LNHDA and CDR2 is SQIVND (reference sequence). The CDR3 has 15 residues. The V end was cut by 7 bases, the J end by 2 bases, with 17 bases between. The CDR3 DNA sequence: TGTGCCAGTACTATGCGGAACTCACTAAACTATGGCTACACCTTC. It yields the protein CASTMRNSLNYGYTF.

This clonotype was observed once. CDR3 region: CSARDFRAAYQETQYF. CDR3 bases: TGCAGTGCTAGAGATTTCCGAGCGGCGTACCAAGAGACCCAGTACTTC. The V and J genes are TRBV20-1 and TRBJ2-5; D possibly corresponds to TRBD2 (5 bases). Trimming took off 0 bases at V and 0 bases at J, with 14 bases between the two ends. The V gene's germline CDR1 is DFQATT and CDR2 SNEGSKA (reference sequence). The CDR3 has 16 residues.

This clonotype was counted once. This chain links TRBV20-1 with TRBJ2-1; D is ambiguous. CDR3 length: 13 amino acids. Germline CDR1 and CDR2: DFQATT and SNEGSKA (reference sequence). The V and J ends lost 3 bases and 4 bases respectively, with 10 bases between them. The chain's CDR3 is CSASQDRYNEQFF. DNA for the CDR3: TGCAGTGCTAGTCAGGACCGTTACAATGAGCAGTTCTTC.

The chain combines TRBV7-8 with TRBJ1-5; D is unclear. Per germline, CDR1 SGHVS and CDR2 FQNEAQ. Trimming removed 5 bases at V and 2 bases at J, with 19 bases between. The CDR3 totals 17 residues. CDR3 in DNA: TGTGCCAGCAGCGAAGGACTCTCCCGCGGGGGCAATCAGCCCCAGCATTTT. Translated, it gives CASSEGLSRGGNQPQHF.

The genes are TRBV6-2 or TRBV6-3 and TRBJ2-7; 9 bases are a match to TRBD1. Germline trimming cut 6 bases from V and 7 bases from J; bases unmatched to any gene: 4. The length of the CDR3 is 12 residues. Germline lookup yields CDR1 MNHEY and CDR2 SVGEGT. The chain's CDR3 is CASRQGAEEQYF. CDR3 in DNA: TGTGCCAGCAGACAGGGGGCGGAGGAGCAGTACTTC.

This sequence joins TRBV28 and TRBJ1-3; perhaps TRBD1 as D (6 bases). The germline V and J ends were trimmed by 3 bases and 0 bases, with 18 bases remaining between them. Per the germline V gene, CDR1 is MDHEN and CDR2 is SYDVKM. The CDR3 is 18 amino acids. The DNA of the CDR3 is TGTGCCAGCAGTTTTTTGGACAGCCAATCTTTCTCTGGAAACACCATATATTTT. Residues: CASSFLDSQSFSGNTIYF.

The J gene is TRBJ1-1, the V gene TRBV6-5; D gene uncertain. CDR3 size: 13 residues. The V gene's germline CDR1 is MNHEY and CDR2 SVGAGI. Trimming took 6 bases from V and 1 from J, leaving 9 bases between them. CDR3 bases: TGTGCCAGCAGCCGACATCAGAACACTGAAGCTTTCTTT. Protein sequence: CASSRHQNTEAFF.

V and J are TRBV27 and TRBJ1-2; TRBD1 is a possible D gene (5 bases). V lost 6 bases and J 4 bases, leaving 9 bases between the germline ends. The CDR3 contains 12 residues. CDR1 MNHEY and CDR2 SMNVEV come from the germline V gene (reference sequence). CDR3 coding DNA: TGTGCCAGCAGATCCGGGGGCTATGGCTACACCTTC. Its protein product is CASRSGGYGYTF.

The chain carries TRBV7-2 and TRBJ1-1; TRBD1 might be the D (5 bases). The CDR3 runs to 15 residues. V lost 6 bases, J lost 1 base, and 15 bases lay in between. Germline-derived CDR1 and CDR2 are SGHTA and FQGNSA. The CDR3 bases are TGTGCCAGCAGTTCAGATGGGGGGTCGAACACTGAAGCTTTCTTT. Translation gives CASSSDGGSNTEAFF.

The V and J genes are TRBV11-1 and TRBJ2-7, with D possibly matching TRBD1 (6 bases). CDR1 and CDR2 (germline): SGHAT, FQDESV (reference sequence). The CDR3 extends over 15 amino acids. V lost 3 bases and J 2 bases, leaving 14 bases between the germline ends. In DNA form, the CDR3 reads TGTGCCAGCAGCTTGGACAGAAGGTCCCCCTACGAGCAGTACTTC. It yields the protein CASSLDRRSPYEQYF.

J is TRBJ2-7 and V is TRBV7-8, with 8 bases matching TRBD1. This CDR3 region has 13 residues. Germline CDR1 and CDR2: SGHVS and FQNEAQ. With V trimmed by 5 bases and J by 9 bases, 9 bases remained unmatched. The CDR3 DNA reads TGTGCCAGCAGCACTATCCAGGGGGCAGGGCAGTACTTC. Translating gives CASSTIQGAGQYF.

This clonotype appeared once. The chain uses TRBV6-5 and TRBJ1-1; D unresolved. Looked up from germline, CDR1 is MNHEY and CDR2 is SVGAGI. The CDR3 has 14 residues. V lost 6 bases and J 1 base, leaving 12 bases between the germline ends. This CDR3 reads CASRPVQQNTEAFF. The CDR3 DNA follows: TGTGCCAGCAGGCCGGTACAGCAGAACACTGAAGCTTTCTTT.

This clonotype showed up just a few times. The chain couples TRBV7-3 to TRBJ2-5; the D is unclear. V was shortened by 1 base and J by 5 bases, with 8 bases between the two germline ends. The CDR3 loop spans 13 amino acids. Germline-derived CDR1 and CDR2 are SGHTA and FQGTGA. CDR3: CASSLIGGETQYF. The CDR3 region has the DNA TGTGCCAGCAGCTTAATCGGTGGGGAGACCCAGTACTTC.

The rearrangement joins TRBV29-1 to TRBJ2-3; 10 bases are shared with TRBD2. Trimming cost V 6 bases and J 2 bases; bases outside gene matches: 11. CDR3 length: 16 amino acids. Germline values: CDR1 SQVTM, CDR2 ANQGSEA. The DNA of the CDR3 is TGCAGCGTCCACAGGGCCGGGACTAGCGCCACAGATACGCAGTATTTT. Encoded protein: CSVHRAGTSATDTQYF.

CDR3 region: CASSHLPGNPDQAFF. CDR3 in DNA: TGTGCCAGCAGCCACCTTCCCGGGAATCCCGACCAAGCTTTCTTT. This sequence joins TRBV9 and TRBJ1-1, with D unclear. Trimming removed 4 bases at V and 9 bases at J, with 22 bases between. Germline V lookup: CDR1 SGDLS, CDR2 YYNGEE. The CDR3 is made up of 15 amino acids.